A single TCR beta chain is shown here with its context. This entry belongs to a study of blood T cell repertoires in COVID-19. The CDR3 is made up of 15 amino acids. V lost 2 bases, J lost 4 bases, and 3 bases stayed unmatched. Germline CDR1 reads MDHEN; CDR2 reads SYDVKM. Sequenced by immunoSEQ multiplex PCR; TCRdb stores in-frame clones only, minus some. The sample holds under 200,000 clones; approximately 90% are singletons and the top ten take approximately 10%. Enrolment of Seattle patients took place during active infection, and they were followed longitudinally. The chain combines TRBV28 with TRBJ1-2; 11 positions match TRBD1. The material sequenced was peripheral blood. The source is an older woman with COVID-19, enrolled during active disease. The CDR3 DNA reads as TGTGCCAGCAGTTTAGGACAGGGGGCTATCTATGGCTACACCTTC. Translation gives CASSLGQGAIYGYTF.